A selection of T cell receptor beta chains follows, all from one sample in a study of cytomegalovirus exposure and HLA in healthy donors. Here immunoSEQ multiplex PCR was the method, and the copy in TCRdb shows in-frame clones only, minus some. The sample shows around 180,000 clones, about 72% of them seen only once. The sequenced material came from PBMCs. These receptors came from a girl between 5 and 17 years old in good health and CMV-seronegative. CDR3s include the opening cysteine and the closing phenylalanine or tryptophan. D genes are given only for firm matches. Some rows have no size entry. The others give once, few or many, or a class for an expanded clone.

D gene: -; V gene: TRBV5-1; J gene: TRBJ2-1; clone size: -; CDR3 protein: CASSAAQSAYNEQFF; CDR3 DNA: TGCGCCAGCAGCGCGGCGCAATCGGCTTACAATGAGCAGTTCTTC
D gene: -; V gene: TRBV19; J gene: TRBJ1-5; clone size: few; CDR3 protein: CASSTGSGNQPQHF; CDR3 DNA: TGTGCCAGTAGTACCGGTTCGGGCAATCAGCCCCAGCATTTT
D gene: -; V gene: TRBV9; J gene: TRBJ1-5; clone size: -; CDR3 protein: CASSPSTNNQPQHF; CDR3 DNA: TGTGCCAGCAGCCCCTCAACTAACAATCAGCCCCAGCATTTT
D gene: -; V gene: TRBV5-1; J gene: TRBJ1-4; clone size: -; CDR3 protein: CASSKQGAVGKLFF; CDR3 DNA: TGCGCCAGCAGTAAACAGGGTGCCGTCGGAAAACTGTTTTTT
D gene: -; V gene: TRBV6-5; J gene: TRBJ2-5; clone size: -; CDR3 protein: CASRPTAKETQYF; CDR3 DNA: TGTGCCAGCAGGCCGACAGCTAAAGAGACCCAGTACTTC
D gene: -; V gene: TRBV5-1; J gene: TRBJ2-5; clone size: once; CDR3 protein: CASSLGEVRETQYF; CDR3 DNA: TGCGCCAGCAGCTTGGGGGAGGTCAGGGAGACCCAGTACTTC
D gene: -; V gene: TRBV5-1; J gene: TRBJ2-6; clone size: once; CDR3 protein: CASSHRDDRPSGANVLTF; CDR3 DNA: TGCGCCAGCAGCCATCGAGATGACAGGCCCTCTGGGGCCAACGTCCTGACTTTC
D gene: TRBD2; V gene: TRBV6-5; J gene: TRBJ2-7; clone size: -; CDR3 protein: CASSYNGGAYEQYF; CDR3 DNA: TGTGCCAGCAGTTATAACGGGGGGGCCTACGAGCAGTACTTC
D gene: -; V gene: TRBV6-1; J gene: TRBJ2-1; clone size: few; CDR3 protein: CASSGTPIGNEQFF; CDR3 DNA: TGTGCCAGCAGCGGGACACCGATTGGGAATGAGCAGTTCTTC
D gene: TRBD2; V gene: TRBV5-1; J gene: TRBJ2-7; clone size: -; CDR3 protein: CASSLASSGGYEQYF; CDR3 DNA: TGCGCCAGCAGCTTGGCCTCTAGCGGGGGGTACGAGCAGTACTTC
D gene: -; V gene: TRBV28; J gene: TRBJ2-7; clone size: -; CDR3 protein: CASSFRRGVGEQYF; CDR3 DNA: TGTGCCAGCAGTTTCCGCAGGGGGGTCGGCGAGCAGTACTTC
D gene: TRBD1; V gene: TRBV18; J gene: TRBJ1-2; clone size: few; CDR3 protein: CASSPKTGTGGYGYTF; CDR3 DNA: TGTGCCAGCTCACCAAAGACCGGGACAGGGGGCTATGGCTACACCTTC
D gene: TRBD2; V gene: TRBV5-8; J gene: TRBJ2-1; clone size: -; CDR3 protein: CASSLDRGGRNEQFF; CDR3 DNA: TGTGCCAGCAGCTTGGATCGGGGGGGCCGCAATGAGCAGTTCTTC
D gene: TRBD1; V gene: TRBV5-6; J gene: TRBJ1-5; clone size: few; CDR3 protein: CASSLGQGSNQPQHF; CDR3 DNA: TGTGCCAGCAGCTTGGGACAGGGTAGCAATCAGCCCCAGCATTTT
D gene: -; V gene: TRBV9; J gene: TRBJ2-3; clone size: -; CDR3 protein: CASSVGGADTDTQYF; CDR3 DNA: TGTGCCAGCAGCGTAGGCGGGGCCGACACAGATACGCAGTATTTT
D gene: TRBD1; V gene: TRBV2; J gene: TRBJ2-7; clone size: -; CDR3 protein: CASSRTGGYYEQYF; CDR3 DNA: TGTGCCAGCAGCCGGACAGGGGGCTACTACGAGCAGTACTTC
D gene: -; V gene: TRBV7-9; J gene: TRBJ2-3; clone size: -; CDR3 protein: CASSFDSTDTQYF; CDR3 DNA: TGTGCCAGCAGCTTCGACTCCACAGATACGCAGTATTTT
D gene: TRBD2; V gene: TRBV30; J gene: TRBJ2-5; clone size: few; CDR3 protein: CAWSGGGDRTQYF; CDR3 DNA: TGTGCCTGGAGTGGCGGGGGAGACCGGACCCAGTACTTC
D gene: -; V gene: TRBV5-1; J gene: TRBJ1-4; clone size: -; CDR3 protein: CASRAGVRSEKLFF; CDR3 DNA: TGCGCCAGCAGAGCAGGGGTAAGGAGTGAAAAACTGTTTTTT
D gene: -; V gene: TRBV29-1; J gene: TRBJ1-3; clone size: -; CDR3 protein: CSVSQGYSGNTIYF; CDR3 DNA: TGCAGCGTCTCACAGGGATACTCTGGAAACACCATATATTTT
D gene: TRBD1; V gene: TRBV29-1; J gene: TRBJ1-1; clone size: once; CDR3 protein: CSVSDRADTEAFF; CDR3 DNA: TGCAGCGTCTCTGACAGGGCGGACACTGAAGCTTTCTTT
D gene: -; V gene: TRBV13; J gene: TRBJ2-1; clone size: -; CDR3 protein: CASSLGRNEQFF; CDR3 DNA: TGTGCCAGCAGCTTAGGCCGTAATGAGCAGTTCTTC
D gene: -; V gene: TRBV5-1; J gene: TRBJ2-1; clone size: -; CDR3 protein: CASSFTSNEQFF; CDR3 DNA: TGCGCCAGCAGCTTTACTAGCAATGAGCAGTTCTTC
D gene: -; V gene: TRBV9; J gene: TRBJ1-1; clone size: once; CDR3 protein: CASSVVGSGGNEAFF; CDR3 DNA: TGTGCCAGCAGCGTAGTGGGGTCTGGAGGGAATGAAGCTTTCTTT
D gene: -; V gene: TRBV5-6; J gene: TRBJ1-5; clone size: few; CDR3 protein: CASSFGRNQPQHF; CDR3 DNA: TGTGCCAGCAGCTTTGGTAGAAATCAGCCCCAGCATTTT
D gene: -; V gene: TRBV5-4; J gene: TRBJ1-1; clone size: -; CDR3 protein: CASSLSVNTEAFF; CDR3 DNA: TGTGCCAGCAGCTTATCTGTGAACACTGAAGCTTTCTTT
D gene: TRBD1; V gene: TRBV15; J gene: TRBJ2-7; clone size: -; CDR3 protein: CATATGQGGYEQYF; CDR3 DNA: TGTGCCACCGCGACGGGACAGGGAGGATACGAGCAGTACTTC
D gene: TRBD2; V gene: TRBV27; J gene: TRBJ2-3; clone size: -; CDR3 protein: CASAGLAGGVDTQYF; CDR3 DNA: TGTGCCAGCGCGGGACTAGCGGGGGGTGTGGATACGCAGTATTTT
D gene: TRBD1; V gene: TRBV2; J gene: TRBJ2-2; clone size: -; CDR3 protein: CASRADRGNTGELFF; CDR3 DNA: TGTGCCAGCAGGGCCGACAGGGGGAACACCGGGGAGCTGTTTTTT
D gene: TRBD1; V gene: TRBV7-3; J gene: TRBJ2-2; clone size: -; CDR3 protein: CASSLQGVGTGELFF; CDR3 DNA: TGTGCCAGCAGCTTACAGGGGGTAGGCACCGGGGAGCTGTTTTTT
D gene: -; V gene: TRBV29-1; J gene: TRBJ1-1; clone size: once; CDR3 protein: CSVPGWSNTEAFF; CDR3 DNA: TGCAGCGTACCAGGGTGGTCGAACACTGAAGCTTTCTTT
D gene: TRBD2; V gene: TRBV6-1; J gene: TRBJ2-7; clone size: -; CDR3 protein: CASSEDSGGPNEQYF; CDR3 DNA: TGTGCCAGCAGTGAAGATAGCGGGGGGCCGAACGAGCAGTACTTC
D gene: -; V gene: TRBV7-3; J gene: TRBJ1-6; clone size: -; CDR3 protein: CASSSDGSGSPLHF; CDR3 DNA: TGTGCCAGCAGCTCCGACGGCTCGGGATCACCCCTCCACTTT
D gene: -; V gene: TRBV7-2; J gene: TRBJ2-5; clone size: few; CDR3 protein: CASSYRSGETQYF; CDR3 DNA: TGTGCCAGCAGCTATCGGTCCGGGGAGACCCAGTACTTC
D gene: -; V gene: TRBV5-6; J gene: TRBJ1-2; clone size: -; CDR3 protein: CASSLAKSGVRANYGYTF; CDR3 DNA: TGTGCCAGCAGCTTGGCCAAGTCAGGGGTAAGAGCTAACTATGGCTACACCTTC
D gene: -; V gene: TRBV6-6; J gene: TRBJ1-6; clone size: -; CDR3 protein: CASSYARVENNSPLHF; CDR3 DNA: TGTGCCAGCAGTTACGCACGGGTAGAGAATAATTCACCCCTCCACTTT
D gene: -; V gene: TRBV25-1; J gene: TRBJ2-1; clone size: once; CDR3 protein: CASSPKRSRDEQFF; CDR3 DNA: TGTGCCAGCAGCCCCAAGCGGTCTCGAGATGAGCAGTTCTTC
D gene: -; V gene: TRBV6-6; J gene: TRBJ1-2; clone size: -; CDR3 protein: CASSYSAEANYGYTF; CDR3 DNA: TGTGCCAGCAGTTACTCGGCAGAGGCTAACTATGGCTACACCTTC
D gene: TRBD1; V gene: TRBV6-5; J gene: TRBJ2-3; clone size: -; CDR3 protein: CASSYYGTGSDTQYF; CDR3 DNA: TGTGCCAGCAGTTACTACGGGACAGGGTCAGATACGCAGTATTTT
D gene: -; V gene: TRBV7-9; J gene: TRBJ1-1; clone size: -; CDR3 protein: CASSPLGPYTEAFF; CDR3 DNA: TGTGCCAGCAGCCCACTGGGGCCATACACTGAAGCTTTCTTT
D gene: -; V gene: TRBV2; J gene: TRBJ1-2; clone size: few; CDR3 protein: CASQGRVGGYTF; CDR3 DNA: TGTGCCTCCCAAGGCCGGGTCGGGGGCTACACCTTC
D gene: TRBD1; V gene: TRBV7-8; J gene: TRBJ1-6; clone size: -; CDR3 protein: CASSPGTGGHSPLHF; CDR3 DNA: TGTGCCAGCAGCCCAGGGACAGGGGGTCATTCACCCCTCCACTTT
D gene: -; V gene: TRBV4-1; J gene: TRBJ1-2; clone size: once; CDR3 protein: CASSHLLQSYGYTF; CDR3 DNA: TGCGCCAGCAGCCATTTGTTACAGAGCTATGGCTACACCTTC
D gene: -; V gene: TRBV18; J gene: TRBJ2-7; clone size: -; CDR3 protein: CASSLYRGLSYEQYF; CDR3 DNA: TGTGCCAGCTCACTTTACAGGGGACTCTCCTACGAGCAGTACTTC
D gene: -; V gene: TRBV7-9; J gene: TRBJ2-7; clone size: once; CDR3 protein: CASSLASQVPYEQYF; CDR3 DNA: TGTGCCAGCAGCTTAGCGTCGCAGGTTCCCTACGAGCAGTACTTC
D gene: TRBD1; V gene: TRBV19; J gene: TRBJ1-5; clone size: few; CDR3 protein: CASKSDRVGYQPQHF; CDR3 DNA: TGTGCCAGTAAATCGGACAGGGTGGGATATCAGCCCCAGCATTTT
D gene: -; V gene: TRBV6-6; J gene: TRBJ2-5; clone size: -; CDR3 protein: CASKATGSQETQYF; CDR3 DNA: TGTGCCAGCAAAGCTACAGGGAGCCAAGAGACCCAGTACTTC
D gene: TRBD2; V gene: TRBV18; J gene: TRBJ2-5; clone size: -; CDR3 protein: CASSPLSSGGTQETQYF; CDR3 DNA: TGTGCCAGCTCCCCACTATCGAGCGGGGGGACCCAAGAGACCCAGTACTTC
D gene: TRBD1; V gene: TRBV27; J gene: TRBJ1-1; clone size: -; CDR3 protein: CASSFPGQGRAFF; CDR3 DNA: TGTGCCAGCAGTTTTCCCGGACAGGGGAGAGCTTTCTTT
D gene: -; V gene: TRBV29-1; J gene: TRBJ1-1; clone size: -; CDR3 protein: CSARTAGEGSEAFF; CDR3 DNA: TGCAGCGCTCGGACCGCGGGGGAAGGGTCTGAAGCTTTCTTT
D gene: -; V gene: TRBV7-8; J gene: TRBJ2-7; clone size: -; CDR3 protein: CASSSPQGLETYEQYF; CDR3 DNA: TGTGCCAGCAGCTCCCCTCAGGGGTTGGAAACCTACGAGCAGTACTTC
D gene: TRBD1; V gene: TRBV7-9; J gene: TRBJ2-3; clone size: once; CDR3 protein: CASSLLDRGDTQYF; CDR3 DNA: TGTGCCAGCAGCCTACTGGACAGGGGAGATACGCAGTATTTT